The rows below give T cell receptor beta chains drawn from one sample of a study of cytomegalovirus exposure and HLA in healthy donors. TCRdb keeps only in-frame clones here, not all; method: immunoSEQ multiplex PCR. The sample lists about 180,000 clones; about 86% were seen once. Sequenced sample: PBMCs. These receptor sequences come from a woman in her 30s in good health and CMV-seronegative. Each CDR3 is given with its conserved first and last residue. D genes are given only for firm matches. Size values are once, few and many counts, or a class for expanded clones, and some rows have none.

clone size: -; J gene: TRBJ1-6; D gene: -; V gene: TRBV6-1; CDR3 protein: CASSDRIWADNSPLHF; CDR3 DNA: TGTGCCAGCAGTGATAGAATTTGGGCAGATAATTCACCCCTCCACTTT
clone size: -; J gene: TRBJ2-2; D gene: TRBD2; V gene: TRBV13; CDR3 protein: CASSPVSIRRGAQTGELFF; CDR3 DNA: TGTGCCAGCAGCCCGGTTTCGATCCGGCGGGGGGCGCAGACCGGGGAGCTGTTTTTT
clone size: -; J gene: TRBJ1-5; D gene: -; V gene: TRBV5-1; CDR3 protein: CASSPQGIGLSNQPQHF; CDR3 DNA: TGCGCCAGCAGTCCCCAGGGAATAGGGCTTAGCAATCAGCCCCAGCATTTT
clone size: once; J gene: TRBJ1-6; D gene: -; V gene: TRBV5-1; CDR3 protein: CASSIMDNSYNSPLHF; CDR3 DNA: TGCGCCAGCAGCATAATGGACAACTCCTATAATTCACCCCTCCACTTT
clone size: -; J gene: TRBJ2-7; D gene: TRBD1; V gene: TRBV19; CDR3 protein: CACGTGAYEQYF; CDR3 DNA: TGTGCCTGTGGGACAGGGGCCTACGAGCAGTACTTC
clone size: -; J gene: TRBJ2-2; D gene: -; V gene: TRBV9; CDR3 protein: CASSVGGVNTGELFF; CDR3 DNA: TGTGCCAGCAGCGTAGGGGGGGTGAACACCGGGGAGCTGTTTTTT
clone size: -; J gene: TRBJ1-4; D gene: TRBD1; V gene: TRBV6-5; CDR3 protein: CASSTGVGANEKLFF; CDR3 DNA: TGTGCCAGCAGTACAGGGGTGGGGGCTAATGAAAAACTGTTTTTT
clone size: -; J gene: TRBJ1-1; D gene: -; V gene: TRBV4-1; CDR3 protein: CASSQAPSGTEAFF; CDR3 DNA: TGCGCCAGCAGCCAAGCCCCCTCAGGCACTGAAGCTTTCTTT
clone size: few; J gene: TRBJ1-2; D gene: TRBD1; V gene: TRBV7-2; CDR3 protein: CATVLGDRELGGYTF; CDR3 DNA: TGTGCCACCGTATTAGGGGACAGGGAGTTGGGTGGCTACACCTTC
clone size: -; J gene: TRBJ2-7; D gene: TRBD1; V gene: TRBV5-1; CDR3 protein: CASSFRDRDYEQYF; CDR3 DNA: TGCGCCAGCAGCTTTCGGGACAGGGATTACGAGCAGTACTTC
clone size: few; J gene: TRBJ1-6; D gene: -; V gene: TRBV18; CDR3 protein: CASQGQGYNSPLHF; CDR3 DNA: TGTGCCAGCCAGGGTCAAGGCTATAATTCACCCCTCCACTTT
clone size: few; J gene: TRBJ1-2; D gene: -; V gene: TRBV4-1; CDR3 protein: CASSQDEGPYGYTF; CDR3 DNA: TGCGCCAGCAGCCAAGACGAGGGCCCCTATGGCTACACCTTC
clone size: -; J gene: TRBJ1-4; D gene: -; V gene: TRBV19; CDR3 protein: CASSIQGTNEKLFF; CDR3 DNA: TGTGCCAGTAGTATACAGGGTACTAATGAAAAACTGTTTTTT
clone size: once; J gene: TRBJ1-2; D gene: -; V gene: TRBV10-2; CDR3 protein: CASSEGSGVLYGYTF; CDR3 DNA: TGCGCCAGCAGTGAAGGTTCGGGGGTCCTCTATGGCTACACCTTC
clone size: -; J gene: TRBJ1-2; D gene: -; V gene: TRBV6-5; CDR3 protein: CASSYSTSSNYGYTF; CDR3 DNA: TGTGCCAGCAGTTACTCGACATCGTCTAACTATGGCTACACCTTC
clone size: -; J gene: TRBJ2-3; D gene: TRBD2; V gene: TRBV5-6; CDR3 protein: CASKMGTSGGEHTDTQYF; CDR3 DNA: TGTGCCAGCAAAATGGGGACTAGCGGGGGGGAACACACAGATACGCAGTATTTT
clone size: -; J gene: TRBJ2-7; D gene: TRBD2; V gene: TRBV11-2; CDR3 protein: CASSLVVLAGQTYEQYF; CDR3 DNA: TGTGCCAGCAGCTTAGTGGTACTAGCGGGTCAAACCTACGAGCAGTACTTC
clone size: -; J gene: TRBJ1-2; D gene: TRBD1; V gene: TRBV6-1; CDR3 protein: CASSEAQWDRAPGDGYTF; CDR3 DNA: TGTGCCAGCAGTGAAGCGCAGTGGGACAGGGCCCCAGGGGATGGCTACACCTTC
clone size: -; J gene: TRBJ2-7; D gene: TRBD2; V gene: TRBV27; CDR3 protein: CASSPGTSYEQYF; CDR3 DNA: TGTGCCAGCAGTCCCGGGACTAGCTACGAGCAGTACTTC
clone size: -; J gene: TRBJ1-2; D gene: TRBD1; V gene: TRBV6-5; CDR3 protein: CASSLDRGRDYGYTF; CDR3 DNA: TGTGCCAGCAGTTTAGACAGGGGGCGCGACTATGGCTACACCTTC
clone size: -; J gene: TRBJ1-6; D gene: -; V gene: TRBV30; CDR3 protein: CAWNSNSPLHF; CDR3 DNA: TGTGCCTGGAACAGTAATTCACCCCTCCACTTT
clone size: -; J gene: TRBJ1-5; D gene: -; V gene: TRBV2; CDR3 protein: CASTGKYSNQPQHF; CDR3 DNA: TGTGCCAGCACGGGGAAGTATAGCAATCAGCCCCAGCATTTT
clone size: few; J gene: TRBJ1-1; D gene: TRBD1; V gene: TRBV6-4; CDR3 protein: CASSDSRDRVTEAFF; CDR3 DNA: TGTGCCAGCAGTGACTCTAGGGACAGGGTAACTGAAGCTTTCTTT
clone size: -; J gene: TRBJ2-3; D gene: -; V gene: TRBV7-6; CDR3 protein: CASSLGAGGATDTQYF; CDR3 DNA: TGTGCCAGCAGCTTAGGTGCTGGCGGGGCCACGGATACGCAGTATTTT
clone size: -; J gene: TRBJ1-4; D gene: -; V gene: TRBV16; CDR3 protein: CASSQSATPEKLFF; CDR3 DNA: TGTGCCAGCAGCCAATCTGCGACTCCGGAAAAACTGTTTTTT
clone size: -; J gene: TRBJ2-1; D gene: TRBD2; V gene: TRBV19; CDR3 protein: CASSIPSTLRSGAPLIF; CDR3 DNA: TGTGCCAGTAGTATACCTTCGACTTTGCGTAGCGGGGCCCCATTAATCTTC
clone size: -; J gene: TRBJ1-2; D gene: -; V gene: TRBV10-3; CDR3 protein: CAISESRGAPLNYGYTF; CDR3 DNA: TGTGCCATCAGTGAATCCAGGGGCGCACCTCTTAACTATGGCTACACCTTC
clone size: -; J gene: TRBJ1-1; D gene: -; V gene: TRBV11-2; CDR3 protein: CASSLVLGAVAFF; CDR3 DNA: TGTGCCAGCAGCTTAGTATTAGGGGCTGTAGCTTTCTTT